Each of the 4 T cell receptor beta chains below was sequenced from the same sample in a study of T cell responses to AZD1222 COVID-19 vaccine. Only in-frame clones appear in the TCRdb table, and some are missing; sequencing was by immunoSEQ multiplex PCR. The table includes approximately 27,000 clones, roughly nine tenths detected once. Sequenced material: peripheral blood, taken on day 0 of AZD1222 vaccination. These TCRs come from an adult in good health.

The V and J genes are TRBV5-8 and TRBJ2-5; 9 positions match TRBD1. CDR1 is SGHTS and CDR2 is YDEGEE in the germline V gene. V was pared by 4 bases and J by 6 bases, with 10 bases of the junction left unmatched. The CDR3 contains 15 residues. The chain's CDR3 is CASSDSTGGAQTQYF. CDR3 sequence (DNA): TGTGCCAGCAGCGACTCAACAGGGGGCGCACAGACCCAGTACTTC.

The V call is TRBV29-1, the J call TRBJ1-1; tentative D call: TRBD1 (5 bases). V lost 8 bases to trimming and J lost 0 bases, with 13 bases between them. CDR1 SQVTM and CDR2 ANQGSEA come from the germline V gene. This CDR3 region has 13 residues. CDR3 DNA: TGCAGCTGCGAGGGGCGTCTGAACACTGAAGCTTTCTTT. As protein: CSCEGRLNTEAFF.

This chain connects TRBV24-1 to TRBJ2-7; D possibly corresponds to TRBD1 (6 bases). The CDR3 consists of 13 residues. The V gene lost 9 bases and the J gene lost 3 bases, with 14 bases spanning the gap. The germline gives CDR1 KGHDR, CDR2 SFDVKD. CDR3 sequence: CATGNRDSYEQYF. The CDR3 DNA sequence: TGTGCCACCGGGAACAGGGATAGCTACGAGCAGTACTTC.

The V gene is TRBV13, the J gene TRBJ2-7; 12 bases align to TRBD2. This CDR3 contains 15 residues. V was pared by 5 bases and J by 7 bases, with 9 bases of the junction left unmatched. Germline CDR1 is PRHDT and CDR2 is FYEKMQ (reference sequence). The CDR3 coding sequence is TGTGCCAGCAGCACGCTAGCGGGAGGGCCAGGGGAGCAGTACTTC. As protein: CASSTLAGGPGEQYF. The whole variable domain, filled in from reference TRBV13 and TRBJ2-7, reads AAGVIQSPRHLIKEKRETATLKCYPIPRHDTVYWYQQGPGQDPQFLISFYEKMQSDKGSIPDRFSAQQFSDYHSELNMSSLELGDSALYFCASSTLAGGPGEQYFGPGTRLTVT.